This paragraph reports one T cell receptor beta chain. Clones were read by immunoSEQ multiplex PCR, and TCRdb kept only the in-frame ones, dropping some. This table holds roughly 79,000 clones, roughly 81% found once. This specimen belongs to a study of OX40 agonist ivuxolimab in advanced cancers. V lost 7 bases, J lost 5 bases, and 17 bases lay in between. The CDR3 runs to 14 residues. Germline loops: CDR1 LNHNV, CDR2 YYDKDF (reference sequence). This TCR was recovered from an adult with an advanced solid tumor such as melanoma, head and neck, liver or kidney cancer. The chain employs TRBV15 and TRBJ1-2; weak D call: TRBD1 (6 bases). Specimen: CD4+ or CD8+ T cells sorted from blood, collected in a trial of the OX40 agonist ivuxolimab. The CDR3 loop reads CATTVGHPGYGYTF. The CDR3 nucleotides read TGTGCCACCACCGTGGGACATCCGGGGTATGGCTACACCTTC.